Listed here are 27 T cell receptor beta chains from one sample, sequenced in a study of OX40 agonist ivuxolimab in advanced cancers. The protocol used for the library was the immunoSEQ multiplex PCR assay. Entries here come from immuneACCESS through TCRdb and include only in-frame sequences with V and J called. Some clones fail to appear in such tables; in the studies checked, an unresolved V gene covers under half of the shortfall, and the cause of the remainder is unknown. The sample data list 60,000 to 75,000 clones, and over 80% of these were observed just once. The top ten hold 27% of the sample. The sample consisted of CD4+ or CD8+ T cells sorted from blood, taken in a trial of the OX40 agonist ivuxolimab. The source is an adult with an advanced solid tumor such as melanoma, head and neck, liver or kidney cancer.

The rearrangement links TRBV5-1 to TRBJ2-1; D is possibly TRBD2 (5 bases). Germline lookup yields CDR1 SGHRS and CDR2 YFSETQ. V lost 4 bases and J 0 bases, leaving 11 bases between the germline ends. This CDR3 comprises 15 residues. The CDR3 nucleotides are TGCGCCAGCAGCGACGACTATAGCTCCTACAATGAGCAGTTCTTC. This encodes CASSDDYSSYNEQFF.

The chain uses TRBV5-8 and TRBJ1-4, with D perhaps TRBD1 (6 bases). CDR3 length: 17 residues. From germline, CDR1 is SGHTS and CDR2 YDEGEE. V lost 0 bases and J 6 bases, leaving 18 bases between the germline ends. CDR3: CASSLGPSGATDEKLFF. The CDR3 DNA follows: TGTGCCAGCAGCTTGGGTCCTTCAGGGGCGACGGATGAAAAACTGTTTTTT. The full variable domain, with the rest looked up from reference TRBV5-8 and TRBJ1-4, is EAGVTQSPTHLIKTRGQQATLRCSPISGHTSVYWYQQALGLGLQFLLWYDEGEERNRGNFPPRFSGRQFPNYSSELNVNALELEDSALYLCASSLGPSGATDEKLFFGSGTQLSVL.

This rearrangement joins TRBV10-3 to TRBJ2-5, with 8 nucleotides matching TRBD2. This CDR3 has 15 residues. CDR1 and CDR2 (germline): ENHRY, SYGVKD. Trimming cost V 2 bases and J 7 bases; bases outside gene matches: 9. The CDR3: CAISEPVGTRGTQYF. CDR3 bases: TGTGCCATCAGTGAGCCGGTAGGGACTAGGGGGACCCAGTACTTC.

The chain uses TRBV5-6 and TRBJ2-2; D might be TRBD2 (6 bases). V dropped 5 bases and J dropped 0 bases, with 20 bases sitting between them. CDR1 is SGHDT, CDR2 YYEEEE, per germline. The CDR3 is made up of 18 amino acids. The CDR3 protein is CASSFSLTGLSNTGELFF. DNA of the CDR3: TGTGCCAGCAGTTTCTCCCTGACGGGACTCTCGAACACCGGGGAGCTGTTTTTT.

The rearrangement links TRBV19 to TRBJ2-5; 9 bases align to TRBD2. This CDR3 comprises 15 residues. CDR1 LNHDA and CDR2 SQIVND come from the germline V gene (reference sequence). V was pared by 5 bases and J by 5 bases, with 9 bases of the junction left unmatched. CDR3 sequence (DNA): TGTGCCAGTAGTCGGCGGGTAGCGGGGGCGGAGACCCAGTACTTC. It encodes CASSRRVAGAETQYF.

This chain joins TRBV5-1 and TRBJ2-2; D is uncertain. Germline loops: CDR1 SGHRS, CDR2 YFSETQ. Trimming stripped 1 base from V and 5 bases from J, with 12 bases between. The CDR3 is 15 residues long. The DNA of the CDR3 is TGCGCCAGCAGCTTGAGGAATTCGGAGACCGGGGAGCTGTTTTTT. Residues: CASSLRNSETGELFF.

This chain links TRBV7-9 with TRBJ2-7; unclear D gene. V gave up 1 base and J gave up 4 bases, with 8 bases separating them. Germline CDR1 SEHNR, CDR2 FQNEAQ (reference sequence). The CDR3 has 13 residues. CDR3: CASSLVPAYEQYF. In DNA form, the CDR3 reads TGTGCCAGCAGCTTAGTCCCAGCTTACGAGCAGTACTTC.

The chain uses TRBV27 and TRBJ1-2, with D perhaps TRBD1 (5 bases). V lost 5 bases, J lost 2 bases, and 36 bases lay in between. The CDR3 is 22 amino acids. Germline CDR1 and CDR2: MNHEY and SMNVEV (reference sequence). CDR3 sequence (DNA): TGTGCCAGCAGTCCTACCTACGGGGCTGGGATATGGGCCGAAAGAACGAACTATGGCTACACCTTC. As protein: CASSPTYGAGIWAERTNYGYTF.

There are a few counts of this clone. This chain links TRBV4-1 with TRBJ1-5; unclear D gene. Germline V gives CDR1 MGHRA, CDR2 YSYEKL. The CDR3 is 16 residues long. V was trimmed by 0 bases and J by 5 bases, leaving 14 bases between them. CDR3 coding DNA: TGCGCCAGCAGCCAAGATCCACCGAAAGGTGATCAGCCCCAGCATTTT. Translation gives CASSQDPPKGDQPQHF.

The J gene is TRBJ2-3, the V gene TRBV12-5, with D maybe TRBD1 (5 bases). There are 12 residues in the CDR3. CDR1 is LGHNT and CDR2 is FRNRAP in the germline V gene. V lost 6 bases and J 9 bases, leaving 13 bases between the germline ends. This CDR3 reads CASGLDSTTQYF. The CDR3 nucleotides are TGTGCTAGTGGCCTCGACAGTACGACGCAGTATTTT. Based on the CDR3 plus reference TRBV12-5 and TRBJ2-3, the full variable domain is DARVTQTPRHKVTEMGQEVTMRCQPILGHNTVFWYRQTMMQGLELLAYFRNRAPLDDSGMPKDRFSAEMPDATLATLKIQPSEPRDSAVYFCASGLDSTTQYFGPGTRLTVL.

J is TRBJ1-6 and V is TRBV5-1; no clear D. Between the trimmed V and J ends, which lost 4 bases and 6 bases, there was a span of 8 bases. The CDR3 length is 13 residues. Germline V gene data show CDR1 as SGHRS and CDR2 as YFSETQ. The DNA for the CDR3 is TGCGCCAGCAGCACGGGCTCTAATTCACCCCTCCACTTT. This gives the protein CASSTGSNSPLHF. Complete variable domain (other parts from reference TRBV5-1 and TRBJ1-6): KAGVTQTPRYLIKTRGQQVTLSCSPISGHRSVSWYQQTPGQGLQFLFEYFSETQRNKGNFPGRFSGRQFSNSRSEMNVSTLELGDSALYLCASSTGSNSPLHFGNGTRLTVT.

This rearrangement joins TRBV7-2 to TRBJ1-1; TRBD1 matches at 9 bases. CDR1 and CDR2 from the germline V gene are SGHTA and FQGNSA. V lost 5 bases to trimming and J lost 11 bases; unmatched junction nucleotides: 9. The CDR3 length is 13 residues. For the CDR3, the DNA is TGTGCCAGCAGCCCGGGGACAGGGCGCACCGCTTTCTTT. Translating it yields CASSPGTGRTAFF.

The chain recombines TRBV14 with TRBJ2-4, with a possible D match to TRBD2 (5 bases). Per the germline V gene, CDR1 is SGHDN and CDR2 is FVKESK. The CDR3 consists of 14 residues. The ends were cut back, 4 bases at V and 4 bases at J, with 11 bases in the middle. The CDR3 loop is CASSRLAEKNIQYF. CDR3 DNA sequence: TGTGCCAGCAGCCGTCTAGCAGAGAAAAACATTCAGTACTTC.

This sequence joins TRBV5-1 and TRBJ2-7; 9 bases fit TRBD1. The CDR3 consists of 15 residues. Germline CDR1 reads SGHRS; CDR2 reads YFSETQ. The V segment lost 3 bases and the J segment 1 base; nucleotides outside the gene matches: 5. The chain's CDR3 is CASSYGTGLSYEQYF. The CDR3 nucleotides read TGCGCCAGCAGCTATGGGACAGGGCTTTCCTACGAGCAGTACTTC. Full variable domain (missing parts from reference TRBV5-1 and TRBJ2-7): KAGVTQTPRYLIKTRGQQVTLSCSPISGHRSVSWYQQTPGQGLQFLFEYFSETQRNKGNFPGRFSGRQFSNSRSEMNVSTLELGDSALYLCASSYGTGLSYEQYFGPGTRLTVT.

This sequence joins TRBV15 and TRBJ1-5; D unclear. The V gene's germline CDR1 is LNHNV and CDR2 YYDKDF (reference sequence). The CDR3 totals 14 residues. Trimming pared 3 bases from V and 6 bases from J, leaving 12 bases between. The CDR3 sequence is CATSSSLDGQPQHF. The CDR3 nucleotides are TGTGCCACCAGCAGCTCTCTGGACGGTCAGCCCCAGCATTTT. The entire variable domain, with the rest obtained from reference TRBV15 and TRBJ1-5, is as follows: DAMVIQNPRYQVTQFGKPVTLSCSQTLNHNVMYWYQQKSSQAPKLLFHYYDKDFNNEADTPDNFQSRRPNTSFCFLDIRSPGLGDTAMYLCATSSSLDGQPQHFGDGTRLSIL.

This clone has a single count. Other DNA sequences from this sample encode an identical CDR3 as well. The chain employs TRBV27 and TRBJ2-2, with D perhaps matching TRBD1 (6 bases). The CDR3 has 15 amino acids. The germline V gene encodes CDR1 MNHEY and CDR2 SMNVEV (reference sequence). Trimming removed 3 bases from V and 2 bases from J, with 10 bases in between. The CDR3: CASSFSTGNTGELFF. The CDR3 DNA follows: TGTGCCAGCAGTTTTTCGACAGGAAACACCGGGGAGCTGTTTTTT.

DNA for the CDR3: TGTGCCAGCAGCGTGGGACAGTTCTATGGCTACACCTTC. This sequence encodes CASSVGQFYGYTF. The rearrangement joins TRBV2 to TRBJ1-2; 7 bases agree with TRBD1. Germline CDR1 and CDR2: SNHLY and FYNNEI. This CDR3 is 13 amino acids long. Trimming took 6 bases from V and 4 from J; bases not matched to a gene: 5.

The chain carries TRBV7-9 and TRBJ2-7, with D possibly TRBD2 on 6 matching bases. V dropped 5 bases and J dropped 1 base, with 15 bases sitting between them. Germline CDR1 SEHNR, CDR2 FQNEAQ (reference sequence). The length of the CDR3 is 15 residues. The DNA for the CDR3 is TGTGCCAGCAGCGGATGGGGTGCGGGGTCCTACGAGCAGTACTTC. Its translation is CASSGWGAGSYEQYF.

The chain uses TRBV28 and TRBJ2-7; 12 positions agree with TRBD1. The CDR3 covers 19 residues. V shed 5 bases and J 0 bases; nucleotides not matched to a gene: 14. Looked up from germline, CDR1 is MDHEN and CDR2 is SYDVKM. In nucleotides, the CDR3 is TGTGCCAGCAGTCCCATATACCCCCGGGACAGGGGGCCCTCCTACGAGCAGTACTTC. This codes for CASSPIYPRDRGPSYEQYF.

This chain joins TRBV4-1 and TRBJ1-2; no clear D. Trimming took off 0 bases at V and 4 bases at J, with 12 bases between the two ends. The germline V gene has CDR1 MGHRA and CDR2 YSYEKL. This CDR3 spans 15 amino acids. CDR3 sequence (DNA): TGCGCCAGCAGCCAAGACCCCACGGGTCTCTATGGCTACACCTTC. Translating it yields CASSQDPTGLYGYTF.

This chain joins TRBV5-1 and TRBJ1-1, with 8 bases that match TRBD1. CDR1 is SGHRS, CDR2 YFSETQ, per germline. There are 14 residues in the CDR3. V dropped 0 bases and J dropped 5; count of bases not matched to a gene: 3. CDR3 DNA: TGCGCCAGCAGCTTGGGACAGGGGTGGACTGAAGCTTTCTTT. It codes for CASSLGQGWTEAFF.

V is TRBV19 and J is TRBJ1-2; D not certain. Germline CDR1 reads LNHDA; CDR2 reads SQIVND (reference sequence). The V and J ends lost 3 bases and 5 bases respectively, with 10 bases between them. This CDR3 has 13 amino acids. The CDR3 DNA reads as TGTGCCAGTAGTATCTTTTTGGGTTATGGCTACACCTTC. It specifies CASSIFLGYGYTF.

The chain has TRBV6-1 and TRBJ2-1, with TRBD2 identical over 9 bases. The CDR3 is made up of 15 amino acids. V was pared by 8 bases and J by 5 bases, with 10 bases of the junction left unmatched. Germline loops: CDR1 MNHNS, CDR2 SASEGT. CDR3: CASYRGGGVNNEQFF. The CDR3 nucleotides read TGTGCCAGCTACCGTGGCGGGGGGGTAAACAATGAGCAGTTCTTC.

DNA for the CDR3: TGCGCCAGCAGTGAGGTTCTAAAGGGGTCTGAAGCTTTCTTT. Translated: CASSEVLKGSEAFF. The chain uses TRBV10-2 and TRBJ1-1; D perhaps matches TRBD1 (5 bases). Trimming left V 2 bases short and J 6 bases short, with 13 bases between. Looked up from germline, CDR1 is WSHSY and CDR2 is SAAADI. The CDR3 runs 14 residues.

The rearrangement links TRBV5-1 to TRBJ1-2; 9 bases match TRBD1. The CDR3 length is 13 residues. Germline V gives CDR1 SGHRS, CDR2 YFSETQ. Germline trimming cut 4 bases from V and 8 bases from J; bases unmatched to any gene: 6. CDR3 in DNA: TGCGCCAGCAGCCGGGACAGGGTTTACGGCTACACCTTC. It encodes CASSRDRVYGYTF.

CDR3 coding DNA: TGTGCCAGCAGCTTAGAACCTGGCCCGGCTAGCGGGAGTAGGGATGAGCAGTTCTTC. It translates to CASSLEPGPASGSRDEQFF. V and J are TRBV7-7 and TRBJ2-1; 10 nucleotides match TRBD2. The ends lost 1 base at V and 8 bases at J; junction bases unmatched: 17. Germline V gene data show CDR1 as SSHAT and CDR2 as FNYEAQ (reference sequence). This CDR3 comprises 19 residues.

The rearrangement uses TRBV9 and TRBJ2-2; a possible D gene is TRBD2 (6 bases). Germline V gene lookup returns CDR1 SGDLS and CDR2 YYNGEE. This CDR3 has 16 amino acids. The V end lost 4 bases, the J end lost 7 bases, and 20 bases lay between the germline ends. Here the CDR3 reads CASSPRGRGEVGELFF. The CDR3 DNA reads as TGTGCCAGCAGCCCCCGTGGGCGGGGCGAGGTCGGGGAGCTGTTTTTT. Looking up the rest from reference TRBV9 and TRBJ2-2 gives the full variable domain: DSGVTQTPKHLITATGQRVTLRCSPRSGDLSVYWYQQSLDQGLQFLIQYYNGEERAKGNILERFSAQQFPDLHSELNLSSLELGDSALYFCASSPRGRGEVGELFFGEGSRLTVL.